This T cell receptor (beta chain) emerged from a study of blood T cell repertoires in COVID-19. Study information: Acute-phase and convalescent COVID-19 samples originated in the United States, Italy and Spain. PBMCs, B-cell-depleted T cells, or T cells provided the cDNA or gDNA that made up the material.

V trimming: 4 bases; J trimming: 5 bases; junction bases outside the gene matches: 9. Germline V gene sequence: CDR1 SGHDT, CDR2 YYEEEE. This CDR3 spans 14 amino acids. Per the original methods: Estimates of nucleated cell counts were drawn from the amplification of reference gene primers. TCRdb's table, derived via immunoSEQ multiplex PCR, lists solely in-frame clones and lacks some. That table supplies the V and J calls and clone size; D and trimming were determined from the DNA. The sample carries approximately 140,000 clones, around four fifths recorded once. The TCR comes from a human donor in a cohort sampled during active COVID-19. V usage is TRBV5-6 and J usage is TRBJ2-7; 7 bases fit TRBD2. The specimen sequenced was peripheral blood. The CDR3 region has the DNA TGTGCCAGCAGCCTCTTGGGGGGGGACGACGAGCAGTACTTC. It yields the protein CASSLLGGDDEQYF.